This T cell receptor beta chain was captured by sequencing in a study of blood T cell repertoires in COVID-19. Study-wide background: The cDNA or gDNA used as material had been derived from T cells, B-cell-depleted T cells, or PBMCs.

CDR1 is LGHDT and CDR2 is YNNKEL in the germline V gene (reference sequence). This CDR3 is built from 14 residues. V lost 1 base, J lost 8 bases, and 14 bases lay in between. Original processing notes: How many nucleated cells were present was estimated from reference gene primer amplification. Repertoires were generated with immunoSEQ multiplex PCR, while TCRdb's copy carries only in-frame clones and drops some. V, J and clone size were drawn from that table, and D and trimming were deduced from the DNA. The sample includes over 200,000 clones, roughly 90% seen only once; the top ten take 4%. The clonotype originates from a man aged 60-69 years who had recovered from COVID-19. The genes are TRBV3-1 (or the pseudogene TRBV3-2) and TRBJ2-5; D perhaps matches TRBD1 (5 bases). What was sequenced was peripheral blood. DNA of the CDR3: TGTGCCAGCAGCCAAGTTGAAGGGGCAGAAACCCAGTACTTC. Translating it yields CASSQVEGAETQYF.